A selection of T cell receptor beta chains follows, all from one sample in a study of cytomegalovirus exposure and HLA in healthy donors. The data were produced by immunoSEQ multiplex PCR, yet TCRdb's version contains in-frame clones alone and is incomplete. Of over 120,000 clones detected, approximately 89% appear once; the ten largest clones hold about 10%. The sequenced material came from PBMCs. The receptors were gathered from a woman between 18 and 29 years old in good health and CMV-seropositive. The CDR3 runs from the conserved cysteine through the conserved F or W. The D gene is left open where the match is weak. Where a row states a size, it is once, few, many or the class of an expanded clone; other rows omit it.

TGTGCCAGCAGTGACCAGGCGGGGGGCACAGATACGCAGTATTTT CASSDQAGGTDTQYF TRBJ2-3 TRBD2 TRBV6-4 .
TGTGCCAGCACTCCCTTTTCGGTCAGAACAGGGGGCGGCAATCAGCCCCAGCATTTT CASTPFSVRTGGGNQPQHF TRBJ1-5 TRBD1 TRBV28 .
TGCAGCGCCCGAGAAGATTATGGCTACACCTTC CSAREDYGYTF TRBJ1-2 . TRBV29-1 .
TGCAGCGTTGAAGATGGGGGGACTGGGGAATGGGGCGAGCAGTACTTC CSVEDGGTGEWGEQYF TRBJ2-7 . TRBV29-1 .
TGTGCCAGCAGCTTACTCGGGACCGGGGAGCTGTTTTTT CASSLLGTGELFF TRBJ2-2 . TRBV11-2 .
TGTGCCATTGCCGGGACAGGGGCGATCAACACTGAAGCTTTCTTT CAIAGTGAINTEAFF TRBJ1-1 TRBD1 TRBV10-3 .
TGTGCCAGCAGTGCCGGAGGGGGGGCCTCCTACAATGAGCAGTTCTTC CASSAGGGASYNEQFF TRBJ2-1 . TRBV2 once
TGTGCCAGCAGCTTAGGCGGGGGCCCCCTCACAGATACGCAGTATTTT CASSLGGGPLTDTQYF TRBJ2-3 . TRBV5-4 .
TGTGCCACCAGCGTTTTCCGGGACAGGGCCGCAGATACGCAGTATTTT CATSVFRDRAADTQYF TRBJ2-3 TRBD1 TRBV15 .
TGTGCCAGCAGCTTAGGGGACAGGGGTAGCAATCAGCCCCAGCATTTT CASSLGDRGSNQPQHF TRBJ1-5 TRBD1 TRBV7-8 .
TGTGCCAGCAGTTTATTACAGGGAGTCGAGCAGTACTTC CASSLLQGVEQYF TRBJ2-7 . TRBV28 .
TGTGCCAGCAGTCTAACAGGGGGAAAGGACACTGAAGCTTTCTTT CASSLTGGKDTEAFF TRBJ1-1 TRBD1 TRBV6-5 .
TGTGCCTGGAGCGGTGGGCAGACTGGAAACACCATATATTTT CAWSGGQTGNTIYF TRBJ1-3 . TRBV30 .
TGCAGCGTTGAAGCGGGGGACAGACCATACGAGCAGTACTTC CSVEAGDRPYEQYF TRBJ2-7 . TRBV29-1 .
TGTGCCAGTAGTATCAGCCAGGGTAGGAGCACCGGGGAGCTGTTTTTT CASSISQGRSTGELFF TRBJ2-2 . TRBV19 .
TGTGCCAGCAGCTTAGTCCGGCGCGGGGTCAATGAGCAGTTCTTC CASSLVRRGVNEQFF TRBJ2-1 . TRBV11-2 .
TGTGCCAGCAGTTACGGGGGCATCCCACCTTTAGAGTTCTTC CASSYGGIPPLEFF TRBJ2-1 . TRBV6-5 .
TGTGTCAGAAGCCACGACGGCAGTCACAGAGTTAATTCACCCCTCCACTTT CVRSHDGSHRVNSPLHF TRBJ1-6 . TRBV7-5 .
TGCGCCAGCAGCTTGGGGTCGGCGAGGGAGACCCAGTACTTC CASSLGSARETQYF TRBJ2-5 . TRBV5-1 .
TGTGCCAGCAGCCAAGAGACAAGACTAGCGGGGGGTGAGCAGTTCTTC CASSQETRLAGGEQFF TRBJ2-1 TRBD2 TRBV14 .
TGTGCCAGCAGCCAGGGACAGGGGGAGGGCTACACCTTC CASSQGQGEGYTF TRBJ1-2 TRBD1 TRBV13 once
TGTGCCAGCAGCACGAACCCCACAGGGTGGCCGAACACTGAAGCTTTCTTT CASSTNPTGWPNTEAFF TRBJ1-1 . TRBV7-2 .
TGTGCCAGCAGCCGCGGGGGGAAATACAATGAGCAGTTCTTC CASSRGGKYNEQFF TRBJ2-1 TRBD2 TRBV6-5 once
TGTGCCAGTAGTATTGGGACAGGGGGCGTTTTAGGGGAGACCCAGTACTTC CASSIGTGGVLGETQYF TRBJ2-5 TRBD1 TRBV19 once
TGCAGCGTTGAGGCGGGCGTTAGCACAGATACGCAGTATTTT CSVEAGVSTDTQYF TRBJ2-3 . TRBV29-1 .
TGTGCCAGCAGTGAAGACAGGGGGCATGAAAAACTGTTTTTT CASSEDRGHEKLFF TRBJ1-4 TRBD1 TRBV2 .
TGTGCCAGTAGGAGGGATGGAATCGTCCTCAGCAATCAGCCCCAGCATTTT CASRRDGIVLSNQPQHF TRBJ1-5 . TRBV19 .
TGTGCCATCCGGGGGGCGCAAGATACGCAGTATTTT CAIRGAQDTQYF TRBJ2-3 . TRBV6-6 .
TGTGCCAGCAGCAAACATGGGGAGGGCAGGTGCTTCTATGGCTACACCTTC CASSKHGEGRCFYGYTF TRBJ1-2 . TRBV21-1 .
TGTGCCAGCAGCTCCGCGGACAGGTTTAGCGAGCAGTACTTC CASSSADRFSEQYF TRBJ2-7 TRBD1 TRBV28 .
TGTGCCAGCAGCCTCGGACGCCGAGGGGAGCAGTTCTTC CASSLGRRGEQFF TRBJ2-1 . TRBV6-6 .
TGTGCCAGCAGCACTTCAGGGTACCAAGAGACCCAGTACTTC CASSTSGYQETQYF TRBJ2-5 . TRBV9 .
TGTGCCAGCAGTGAAGGACAGGTCCAGGGGCCCCAGCATTTT CASSEGQVQGPQHF TRBJ1-5 . TRBV6-1 .
TGTGCCAGCTCACCACCGTTGGCTCACTATGGCTACACCTTC CASSPPLAHYGYTF TRBJ1-2 . TRBV18 .
TGTGCCAGTAGTATAGGGTGGGGCGCAACTGAAGCTTTCTTT CASSIGWGATEAFF TRBJ1-1 . TRBV19 .
TGTGCCAGCAGCCTACACCGGGGGTCCACAGATACGCAGTATTTT CASSLHRGSTDTQYF TRBJ2-3 . TRBV9 .
TGTGCCAGCAGCCGGACTAGCGACGGCACCGGGGAGCTGTTTTTT CASSRTSDGTGELFF TRBJ2-2 TRBD2 TRBV7-9 .
TGTGCCAGTAGTATAAGTCCCACAGGGGTTGAAGCTTTCTTT CASSISPTGVEAFF TRBJ1-1 TRBD1 TRBV19 .
TGCAGCGTCCTAGCGGGGGGGGAGACCCAGTACTTC CSVLAGGETQYF TRBJ2-5 TRBD2 TRBV29-1 .
TGTGCCAGCAAACAGGGTTATAATGAAAAACTGTTTTTT CASKQGYNEKLFF TRBJ1-4 . TRBV2 .
TGTGCCATCAGTACAGACAATCAGCCCCAGCATTTT CAISTDNQPQHF TRBJ1-5 . TRBV10-3 .
TGCGCCAGCAGCTTGTGGACTAGTGCCTACAATGAGCAGTTCTTC CASSLWTSAYNEQFF TRBJ2-1 TRBD2 TRBV5-1 .
TGTGCCAGCAGCGGACAGACAGTAAAGGGGAACACTGAAGCTTTCTTT CASSGQTVKGNTEAFF TRBJ1-1 . TRBV4-2 once
TGTGCCAGCAGCTCACCCCAGGTTGTACGGGGCTACACCTTC CASSSPQVVRGYTF TRBJ1-2 . TRBV11-2 .
TGTGCCAGCAGCTTGGGTCTGGCTAGGACCTTC CASSLGLARTF TRBJ1-2 . TRBV5-6 once
TGTGCCAGTAGTATAGATGGGGGGACAGTATCGCACAATGAGCAGTTCTTC CASSIDGGTVSHNEQFF TRBJ2-1 . TRBV19 once
TGCGCCAGCAGCCAACTCTCCTGGCGGGGGGTCACAGATACGCAGTATTTT CASSQLSWRGVTDTQYF TRBJ2-3 TRBD2 TRBV4-1 once
TGCAGCGTTGAATGGGTGAAGGGGCAAGAGACCCAGTACTTC CSVEWVKGQETQYF TRBJ2-5 . TRBV29-1 .
TGTGCCACCAGTAATCGCGCTACAGGGGCCGCTTTCTTT CATSNRATGAAFF TRBJ1-1 TRBD1 TRBV15 once
TGTGCCAGCAGCCACTTAAGAGCTTTAGAGGGCTACACCTTC CASSHLRALEGYTF TRBJ1-2 . TRBV5-6 .
TGTGCCAGCAGTTACTCGGAGAGGGGGAGCGGGGGGCTAGACTTC CASSYSERGSGGLDF TRBJ2-7 TRBD2 TRBV6-6 .
TGCAGTGCTCCTATTTTCTACGAGCAGTACTTC CSAPIFYEQYF TRBJ2-7 . TRBV20-1 many
TGCGCCAGCAGTGAGTCCGCAGGGTATAGCTCCTACGAGCAGTACTTC CASSESAGYSSYEQYF TRBJ2-7 . TRBV10-2 .
TGTGCCAGCAGTGGGGGCAGGGAGATGGGCTACACCTTC CASSGGREMGYTF TRBJ1-2 . TRBV28 once
TGTGCCAGCGGGAGGGGGACGGCATCCTACGAGCAGTACTTC CASGRGTASYEQYF TRBJ2-7 . TRBV27 many